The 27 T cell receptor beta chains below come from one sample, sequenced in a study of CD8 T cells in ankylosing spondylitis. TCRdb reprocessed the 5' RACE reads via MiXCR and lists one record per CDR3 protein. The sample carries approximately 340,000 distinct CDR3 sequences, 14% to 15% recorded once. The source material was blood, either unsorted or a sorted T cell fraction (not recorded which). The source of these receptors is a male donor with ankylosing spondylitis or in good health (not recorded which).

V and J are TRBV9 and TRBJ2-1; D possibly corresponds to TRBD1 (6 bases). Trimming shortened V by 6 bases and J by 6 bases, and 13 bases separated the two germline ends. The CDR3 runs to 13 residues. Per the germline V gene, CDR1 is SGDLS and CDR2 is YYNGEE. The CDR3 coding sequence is TGTGCCAGCACTGCAGACAGGTTCAATGAGCAGTTCTTC. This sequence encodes CASTADRFNEQFF.

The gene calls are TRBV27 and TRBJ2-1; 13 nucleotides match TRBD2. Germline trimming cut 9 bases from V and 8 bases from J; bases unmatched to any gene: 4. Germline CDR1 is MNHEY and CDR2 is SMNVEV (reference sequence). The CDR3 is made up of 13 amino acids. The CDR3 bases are TGTGCCAGTGGGACTAGCGGGACCCATGAGCAGTTCTTC. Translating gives CASGTSGTHEQFF.

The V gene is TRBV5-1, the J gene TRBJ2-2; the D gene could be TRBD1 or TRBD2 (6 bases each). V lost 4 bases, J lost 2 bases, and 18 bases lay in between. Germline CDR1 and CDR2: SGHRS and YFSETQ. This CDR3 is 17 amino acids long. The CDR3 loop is CASSPGAGPTNTGELFF. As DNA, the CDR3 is TGCGCCAGCAGCCCGGGGGCAGGTCCTACCAACACCGGGGAGCTGTTTTTT. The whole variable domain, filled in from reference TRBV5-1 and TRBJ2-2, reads KAGVTQTPRYLIKTRGQQVTLSCSPISGHRSVSWYQQTPGQGLQFLFEYFSETQRNKGNFPGRFSGRQFSNSRSEMNVSTLELGDSALYLCASSPGAGPTNTGELFFGEGSRLTVL.

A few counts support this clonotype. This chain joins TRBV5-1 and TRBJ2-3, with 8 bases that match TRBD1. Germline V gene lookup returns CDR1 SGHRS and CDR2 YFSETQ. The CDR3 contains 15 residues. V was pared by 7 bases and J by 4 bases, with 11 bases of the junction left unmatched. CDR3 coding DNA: TGCGCCAGCGGCCAACAGGGGGTCCTCGCAGATACGCAGTATTTT. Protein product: CASGQQGVLADTQYF.

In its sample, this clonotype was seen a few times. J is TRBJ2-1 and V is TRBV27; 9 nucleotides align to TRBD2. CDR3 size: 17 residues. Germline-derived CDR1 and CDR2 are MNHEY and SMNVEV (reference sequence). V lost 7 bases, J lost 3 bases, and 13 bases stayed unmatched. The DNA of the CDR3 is TGTGCCAGCACCCCGAGGCCTGGCGGGGGGGTCTACAATGAGCAGTTCTTC. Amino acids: CASTPRPGGGVYNEQFF.

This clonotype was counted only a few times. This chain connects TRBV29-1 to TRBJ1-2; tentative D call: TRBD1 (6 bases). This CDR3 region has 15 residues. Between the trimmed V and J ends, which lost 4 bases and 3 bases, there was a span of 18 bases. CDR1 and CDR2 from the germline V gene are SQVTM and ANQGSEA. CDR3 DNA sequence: TGCAGCGTTGTCCTTAGGGGGGGGCAGGACTATGGCTACACCTTC. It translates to CSVVLRGGQDYGYTF.

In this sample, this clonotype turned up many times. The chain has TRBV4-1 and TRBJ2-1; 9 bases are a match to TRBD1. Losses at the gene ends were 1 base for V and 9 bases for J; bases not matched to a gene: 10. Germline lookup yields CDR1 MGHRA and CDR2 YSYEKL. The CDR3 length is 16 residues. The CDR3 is CASSQARDRVDSEQFF. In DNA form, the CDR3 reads TGCGCCAGCAGCCAAGCCCGGGACAGGGTGGATTCTGAGCAGTTCTTC.

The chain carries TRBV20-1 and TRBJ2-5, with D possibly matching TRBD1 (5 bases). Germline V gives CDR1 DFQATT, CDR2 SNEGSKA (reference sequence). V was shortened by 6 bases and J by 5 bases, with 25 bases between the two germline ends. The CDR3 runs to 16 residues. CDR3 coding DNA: TGCAGTGCCACAGACGCAGGATCCGGACAATCCGAGACCCAGTACTTC. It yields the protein CSATDAGSGQSETQYF.

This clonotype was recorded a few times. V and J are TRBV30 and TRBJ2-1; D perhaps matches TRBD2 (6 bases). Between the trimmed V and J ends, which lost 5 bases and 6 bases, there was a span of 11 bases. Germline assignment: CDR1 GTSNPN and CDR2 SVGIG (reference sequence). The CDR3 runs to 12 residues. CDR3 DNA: TGTGCCTGGGACGGCGGGATCAATGAGCAGTTCTTC. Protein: CAWDGGINEQFF.

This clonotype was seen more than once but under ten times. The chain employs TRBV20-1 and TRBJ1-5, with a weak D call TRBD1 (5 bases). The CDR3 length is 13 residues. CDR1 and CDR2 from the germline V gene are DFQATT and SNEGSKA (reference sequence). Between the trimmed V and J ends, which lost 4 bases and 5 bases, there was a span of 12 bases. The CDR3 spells CSATLGRDQPQHF. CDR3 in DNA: TGCAGTGCTACTTTGGGACGGGATCAGCCCCAGCATTTT.

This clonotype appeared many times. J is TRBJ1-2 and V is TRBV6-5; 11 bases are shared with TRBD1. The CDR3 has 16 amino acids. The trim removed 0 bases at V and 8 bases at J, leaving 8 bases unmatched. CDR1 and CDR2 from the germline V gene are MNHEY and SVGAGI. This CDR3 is CASSYSPRTGGQGYTF. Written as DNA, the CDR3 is TGTGCCAGCAGTTACTCACCGCGGACAGGGGGCCAGGGCTACACCTTC.

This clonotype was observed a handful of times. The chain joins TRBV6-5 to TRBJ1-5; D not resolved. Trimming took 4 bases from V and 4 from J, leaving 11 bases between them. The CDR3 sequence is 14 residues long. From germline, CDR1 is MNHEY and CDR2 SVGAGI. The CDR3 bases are TGTGCCAGCAGTTCCTCTGAAGGGAATCAGCCCCAGCATTTT. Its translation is CASSSSEGNQPQHF.

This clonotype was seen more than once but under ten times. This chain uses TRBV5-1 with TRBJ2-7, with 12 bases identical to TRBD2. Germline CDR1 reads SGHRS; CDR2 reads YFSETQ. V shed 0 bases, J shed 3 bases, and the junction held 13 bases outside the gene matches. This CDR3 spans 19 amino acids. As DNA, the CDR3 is TGCGCCAGCAGCTTGGAGGGCCCTAGCGGGAGGGCCTTGGTCTACGAGCAGTACTTC. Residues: CASSLEGPSGRALVYEQYF. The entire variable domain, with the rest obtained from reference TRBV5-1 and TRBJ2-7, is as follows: KAGVTQTPRYLIKTRGQQVTLSCSPISGHRSVSWYQQTPGQGLQFLFEYFSETQRNKGNFPGRFSGRQFSNSRSEMNVSTLELGDSALYLCASSLEGPSGRALVYEQYFGPGTRLTVT.

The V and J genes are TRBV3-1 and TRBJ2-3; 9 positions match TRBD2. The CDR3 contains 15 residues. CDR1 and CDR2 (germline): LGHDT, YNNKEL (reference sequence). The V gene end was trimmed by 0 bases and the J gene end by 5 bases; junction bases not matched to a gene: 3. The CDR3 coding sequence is TGTGCCAGCAGCCAAGAGCGGGGGGGAAGAGATACGCAGTATTTT. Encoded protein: CASSQERGGRDTQYF.

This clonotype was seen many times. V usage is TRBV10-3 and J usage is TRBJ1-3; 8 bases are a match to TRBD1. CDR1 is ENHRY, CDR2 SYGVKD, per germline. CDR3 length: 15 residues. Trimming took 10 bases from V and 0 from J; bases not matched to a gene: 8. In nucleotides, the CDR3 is TGTGCCACCGGACAGGGTTACGACTCTGGAAACACCATATATTTT. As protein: CATGQGYDSGNTIYF.

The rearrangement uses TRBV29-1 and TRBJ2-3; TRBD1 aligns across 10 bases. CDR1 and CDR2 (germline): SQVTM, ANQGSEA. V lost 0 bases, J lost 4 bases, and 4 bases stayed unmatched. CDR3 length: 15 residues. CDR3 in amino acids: CSVEDTGQGPDTQYF. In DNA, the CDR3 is TGCAGCGTTGAAGATACGGGACAGGGGCCAGATACGCAGTATTTT.

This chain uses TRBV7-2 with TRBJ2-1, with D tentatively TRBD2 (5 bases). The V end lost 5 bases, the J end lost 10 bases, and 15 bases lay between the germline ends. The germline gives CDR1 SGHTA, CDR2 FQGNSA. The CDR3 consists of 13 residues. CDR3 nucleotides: TGTGCCAGCAGCCTGGACTCCCCCGGGGAGCAGTTCTTC. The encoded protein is CASSLDSPGEQFF.

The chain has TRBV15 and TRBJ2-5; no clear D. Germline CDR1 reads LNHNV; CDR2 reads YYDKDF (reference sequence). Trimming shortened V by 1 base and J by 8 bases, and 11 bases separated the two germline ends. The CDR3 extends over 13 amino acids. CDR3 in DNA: TGTGCCACCAGCAGAGCCCCAGATTACACCCAGTACTTC. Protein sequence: CATSRAPDYTQYF.

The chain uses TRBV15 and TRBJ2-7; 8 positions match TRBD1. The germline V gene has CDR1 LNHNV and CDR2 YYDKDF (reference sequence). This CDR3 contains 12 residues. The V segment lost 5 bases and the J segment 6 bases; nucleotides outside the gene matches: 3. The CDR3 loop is CATSFGQGEQYF. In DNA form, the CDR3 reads TGTGCCACCAGCTTCGGACAGGGCGAGCAGTACTTC.

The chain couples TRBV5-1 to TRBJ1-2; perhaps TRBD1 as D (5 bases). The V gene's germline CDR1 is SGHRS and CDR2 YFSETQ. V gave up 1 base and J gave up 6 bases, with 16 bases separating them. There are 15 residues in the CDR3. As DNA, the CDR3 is TGCGCCAGCAGCTTGTATGCGCAAGGGGAAGATGGCTACACCTTC. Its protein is CASSLYAQGEDGYTF.

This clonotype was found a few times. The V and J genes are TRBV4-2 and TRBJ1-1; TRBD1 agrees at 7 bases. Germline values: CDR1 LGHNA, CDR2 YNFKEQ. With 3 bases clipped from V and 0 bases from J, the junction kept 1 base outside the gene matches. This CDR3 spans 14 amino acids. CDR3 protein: CASSQGQMNTEAFF. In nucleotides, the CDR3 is TGTGCCAGCAGCCAGGGACAGATGAACACTGAAGCTTTCTTT.

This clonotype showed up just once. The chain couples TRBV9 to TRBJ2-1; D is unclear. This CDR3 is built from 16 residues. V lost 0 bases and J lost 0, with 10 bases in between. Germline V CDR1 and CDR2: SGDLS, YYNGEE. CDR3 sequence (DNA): TGTGCCAGCAGCGTAGACCAGAGAACCTCCTACAATGAGCAGTTCTTC. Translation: CASSVDQRTSYNEQFF.

CDR3 coding DNA: TGCGCCAGCAGCTTCGGACAGAGCCTCTCCTACGAGCAGTACTTC. Amino acids: CASSFGQSLSYEQYF. V gene TRBV5-1 combines with J gene TRBJ2-7; possibly TRBD1 for D (6 bases). Germline V lookup: CDR1 SGHRS, CDR2 YFSETQ. The CDR3 totals 15 residues. Trimming took off 2 bases at V and 0 bases at J, with 12 bases between the two ends. The variable domain in full, completed from reference TRBV5-1 and TRBJ2-7, reads KAGVTQTPRYLIKTRGQQVTLSCSPISGHRSVSWYQQTPGQGLQFLFEYFSETQRNKGNFPGRFSGRQFSNSRSEMNVSTLELGDSALYLCASSFGQSLSYEQYFGPGTRLTVT.

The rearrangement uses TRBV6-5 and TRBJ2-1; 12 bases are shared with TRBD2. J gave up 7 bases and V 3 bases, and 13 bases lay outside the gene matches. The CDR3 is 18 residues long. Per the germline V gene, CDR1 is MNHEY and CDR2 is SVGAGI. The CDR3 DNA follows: TGTGCCAGCAGTTATTCCGCACTAGCGGGGGGAACAGTAAATGAGCAGTTCTTC. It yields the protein CASSYSALAGGTVNEQFF.

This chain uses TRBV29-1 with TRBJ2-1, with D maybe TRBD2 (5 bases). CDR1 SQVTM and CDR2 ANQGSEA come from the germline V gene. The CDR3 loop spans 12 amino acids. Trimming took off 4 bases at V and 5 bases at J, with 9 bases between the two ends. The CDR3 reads CSVGRGNNEQFF. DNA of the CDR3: TGCAGCGTTGGGAGAGGGAACAATGAGCAGTTCTTC.

CDR3 sequence: CASSAQGVRGYTF. Here the CDR3 DNA reads TGTGCCAGTAGTGCTCAGGGGGTAAGAGGCTACACCTTC. This chain connects TRBV19 to TRBJ1-2, with 7 bases fitting TRBD1. The CDR3 runs to 13 residues. Germline loops: CDR1 LNHDA, CDR2 SQIVND (reference sequence). The trim removed 5 bases at V and 8 bases at J, leaving 8 bases unmatched.

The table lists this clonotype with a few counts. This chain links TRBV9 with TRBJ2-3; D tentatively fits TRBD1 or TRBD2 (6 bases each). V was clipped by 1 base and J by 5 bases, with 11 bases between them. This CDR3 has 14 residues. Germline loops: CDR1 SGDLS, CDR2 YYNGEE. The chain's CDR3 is CASSVRGVGDTQYF. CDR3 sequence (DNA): TGTGCCAGCAGCGTAAGGGGGGTTGGAGATACGCAGTATTTT.